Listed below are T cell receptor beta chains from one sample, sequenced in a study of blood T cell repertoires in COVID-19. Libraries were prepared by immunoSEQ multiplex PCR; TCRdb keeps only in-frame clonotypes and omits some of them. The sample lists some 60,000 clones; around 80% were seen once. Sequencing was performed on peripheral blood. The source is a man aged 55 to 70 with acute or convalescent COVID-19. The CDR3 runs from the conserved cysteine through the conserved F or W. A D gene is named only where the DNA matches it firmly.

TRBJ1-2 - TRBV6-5 TGTGCCAGCAGTACCGCAGTCTATGGCTACACCTTC CASSTAVYGYTF
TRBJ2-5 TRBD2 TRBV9 TGTGCCAGCAGCGTAACCCCGGGGACTAATTTCGGAGAGACCCAGTACTTC CASSVTPGTNFGETQYF
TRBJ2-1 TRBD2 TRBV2 TGTGCCAGCAGCTATAGCGGGGGGGGGTTAAATGAGCAGTTCTTC CASSYSGGGLNEQFF
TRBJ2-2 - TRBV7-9 TGTGCCAGCAGCTTAAATCGGGACACCGGGGAGCTGTTTTTT CASSLNRDTGELFF
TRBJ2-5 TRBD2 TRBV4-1 TGCGCCAGCAGCCAGACGTGGGCGGGGGGACAAGAGACCCAGTACTTC CASSQTWAGGQETQYF
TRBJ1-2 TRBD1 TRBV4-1 TGCGCCAGCAGCCAAGACGGATCGACAGGGGTGGTATCTATGAATGGCTACACCTTC CASSQDGSTGVVSMNGYTF
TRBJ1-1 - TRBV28 TGTGCCAGCAGTTTGGGAGGGCCTGGAAACACTGAAGCTTTCTTT CASSLGGPGNTEAFF
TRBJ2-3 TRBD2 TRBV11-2 TGTGCCAGCAGCGGCCGGCGGGGGGCCACAGATACGCAGTATTTT CASSGRRGATDTQYF
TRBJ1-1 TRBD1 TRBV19 TGTGCCAGTAGTGTTCCCGGGACAGGAGGCTCTGAAGCTTTCTTT CASSVPGTGGSEAFF
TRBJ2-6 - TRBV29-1 TGCAGCGTTGCAGGGGATCCCTCTGGGGCCAACGTCCTGACTTTC CSVAGDPSGANVLTF
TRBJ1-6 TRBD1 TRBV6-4 TGTGCCAGCAGTGAGACTTCGGGACAGGGGGTGCGGAATTCACCCCTCCACTTT CASSETSGQGVRNSPLHF
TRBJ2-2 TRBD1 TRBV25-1 TGTGCCAGCAGACTTGCCGGGACAGGGGACACCGGGGAGCTGTTTTTT CASRLAGTGDTGELFF
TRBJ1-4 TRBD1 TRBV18 TGTGCCAGCTCACCAGGGACAGGGGGGCGTGAAAAACTGTTTTTT CASSPGTGGREKLFF
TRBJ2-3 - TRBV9 TGTGCCAGCAGCGTAGTATCGACTATATCAGATACGCAGTATTTT CASSVVSTISDTQYF
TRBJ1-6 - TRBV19 TGTGCCAGTACCGCGGCAGCCTCCTATAATTCACCCCTCCACTTT CASTAAASYNSPLHF
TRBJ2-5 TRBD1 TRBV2 TGTGCCAGCAGTAAGACAGGGAGAGAGACCCAGTACTTC CASSKTGRETQYF
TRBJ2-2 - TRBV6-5 TGTGCCAGCAGCCCGGGACTCGACACCGGGGAGCTGTTTTTT CASSPGLDTGELFF
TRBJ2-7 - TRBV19 TGTGCCAGTAGATCCCCTCCCGGACAGCCCTACGAGCAGTACTTC CASRSPPGQPYEQYF
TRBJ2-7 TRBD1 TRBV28 TGTGCCAGCACCGGAGGGACAGGGGATATGAACGAGCAGTACTTC CASTGGTGDMNEQYF
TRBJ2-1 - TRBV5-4 TGTGCCAGCAGCTTGCCTAACCAACCCTACAATGAGCAGTTCTTC CASSLPNQPYNEQFF
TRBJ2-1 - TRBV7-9 TGTGCCGGACTGGAGGGGGCGAGAAATGAGCAGTTCTTC CAGLEGARNEQFF
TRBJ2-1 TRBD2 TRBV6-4 TGTGCCAGCAGTGCAGCGGCCGGGGGGTCCTACAATGAGCAGTTCTTC CASSAAAGGSYNEQFF
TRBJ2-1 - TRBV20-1 TGCAGTGCTAGCTCTAACAATGAGCAGTTCTTC CSASSNNEQFF
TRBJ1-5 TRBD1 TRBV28 TGTGCCAGCCGAGGACAGGGTGGGAATCAGCCCCAGCATTTT CASRGQGGNQPQHF
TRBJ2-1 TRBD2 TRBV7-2 TGTGCCAGCAGCTCCGGACTAGCGGGGGGGGTCAATGAGCAGTTCTTC CASSSGLAGGVNEQFF
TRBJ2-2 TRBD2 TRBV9 TGTGCCAGCCTACTACCTCAGCGGGGTAGCACCGGGGAGCTGTTTTTT CASLLPQRGSTGELFF